This TCR beta chain was profiled in a study of immune evolution from preneoplasia to lung adenocarcinoma. General study findings and limits: From normal lung to invasive adenocarcinoma, top clone frequencies appeared to decrease. Normal lung had highest clonality; later lesions appeared denser, more diverse.

Profiling relied on immunoSEQ multiplex PCR, and the TCRdb table lists in-frame clones only, not all of them. This sample has around 7,400 clones; roughly 80% occur once, and the top ten carry around 8%. Concerning this clone: No antigen is known for it.

V was pared by 8 bases and J by 9 bases, with 17 bases between. CDR1 is MNHNS and CDR2 is SASEGT in the germline V gene. CDR3 length: 13 residues. Material: FFPE minimally invasive lung adenocarcinoma tissue. This chain uses TRBV6-1 with TRBJ1-5; D remains ambiguous. This clonotype originated in a person aged 65 to 85 with lung adenocarcinoma. The CDR3 region has the DNA TGTGCCAGCTCCCGGCTCGGATATTGGCCCCAGCATTTT. Its translation: CASSRLGYWPQHF.